The following is a TCR beta chain sequence with its context. No antigen is known for it. Only in-frame clones appear in the TCRdb table, and some are missing; sequencing was by immunoSEQ multiplex PCR. This sample has around 57,000 clones, with over 70% found just once. The sort gate was single viable CD3+CD4+CD8-CD45RO+ cells for memory CD4+ T cells. Donors' CMV status reflects serum IgG against pp150, pp28, p38, p52. This sample is part of a study of memory CD4+ T cells and cytomegalovirus serostatus. Study summary: Of the healthy Belgian adults, several were CMV seropositive and around 22 seronegative. The study, taken as a whole, reports: Median bootstrapped AUC for CMV status was around 0.95 originally, roughly 0.92 US-trained. The CMV-associated TCR signature appears largely within the CD4+ memory repertoire.

The sequencing sample was made of memory CD4+ T cells from blood. This TCR was recovered from an adult in good health and CMV-seronegative. Some clones in this sample may be carry-over from other donors' samples.

CDR3 loop: CASSEPMSYEQYF. CDR3 coding DNA: TGTGCCAGCAGTGAGCCCATGTCCTACGAGCAGTACTTC. J is TRBJ2-7 and V is TRBV2, with unresolved D. The V gene's germline CDR1 is SNHLY and CDR2 FYNNEI. This CDR3 contains 13 residues. V gave up 3 bases and J gave up 1 base, with 7 bases separating them.